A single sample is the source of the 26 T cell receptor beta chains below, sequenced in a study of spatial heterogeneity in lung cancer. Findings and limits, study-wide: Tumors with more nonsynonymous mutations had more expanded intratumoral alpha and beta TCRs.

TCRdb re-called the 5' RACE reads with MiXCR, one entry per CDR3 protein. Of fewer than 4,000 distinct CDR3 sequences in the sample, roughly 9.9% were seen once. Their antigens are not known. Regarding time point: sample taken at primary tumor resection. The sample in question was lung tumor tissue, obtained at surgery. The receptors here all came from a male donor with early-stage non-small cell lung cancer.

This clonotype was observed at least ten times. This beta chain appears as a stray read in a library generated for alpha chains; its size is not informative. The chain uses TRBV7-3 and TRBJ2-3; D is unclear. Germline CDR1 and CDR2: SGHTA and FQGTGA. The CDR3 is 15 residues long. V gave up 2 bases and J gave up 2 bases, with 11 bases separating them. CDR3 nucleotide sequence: TGTGCCAGCAGCTTAGGTGATCCTTTCACAGATACGCAGTATTTT. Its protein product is CASSLGDPFTDTQYF. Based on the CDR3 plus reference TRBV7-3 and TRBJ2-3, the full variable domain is GAGVSQTPSNKVTEKGKYVELRCDPISGHTALYWYRQSLGQGPEFLIYFQGTGAADDSGLPNDRFFAVRPEGSVSTLKIQRTERGDSAVYLCASSLGDPFTDTQYFGPGTRLTVL.

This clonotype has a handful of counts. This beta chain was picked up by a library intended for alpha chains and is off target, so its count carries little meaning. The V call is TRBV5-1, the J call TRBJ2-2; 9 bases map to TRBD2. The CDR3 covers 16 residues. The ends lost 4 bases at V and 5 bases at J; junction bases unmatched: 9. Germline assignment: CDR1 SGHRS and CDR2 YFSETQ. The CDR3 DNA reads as TGCGCCAGCAGCGCCTGGGGCGGACTAGCGACCGGGGAGCTGTTTTTT. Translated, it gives CASSAWGGLATGELFF.

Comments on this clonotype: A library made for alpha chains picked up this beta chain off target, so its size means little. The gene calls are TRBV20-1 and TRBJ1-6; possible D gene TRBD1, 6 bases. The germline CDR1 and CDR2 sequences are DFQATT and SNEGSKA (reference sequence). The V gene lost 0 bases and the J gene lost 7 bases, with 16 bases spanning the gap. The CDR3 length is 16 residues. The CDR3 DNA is TGCAGTGCTAGAGAGGGGGCCGGGAGGCAAAATTCACCCCTCCACTTT. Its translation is CSAREGAGRQNSPLHF.

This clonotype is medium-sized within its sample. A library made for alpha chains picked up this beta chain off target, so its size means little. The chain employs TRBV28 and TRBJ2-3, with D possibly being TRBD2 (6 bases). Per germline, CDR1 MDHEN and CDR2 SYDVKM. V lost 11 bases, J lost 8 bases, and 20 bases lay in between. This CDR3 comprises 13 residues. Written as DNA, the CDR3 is TGTGCCTGTAGGGGCGGGAATGTGGGTACGCAGTATTTT. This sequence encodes CACRGGNVGTQYF.

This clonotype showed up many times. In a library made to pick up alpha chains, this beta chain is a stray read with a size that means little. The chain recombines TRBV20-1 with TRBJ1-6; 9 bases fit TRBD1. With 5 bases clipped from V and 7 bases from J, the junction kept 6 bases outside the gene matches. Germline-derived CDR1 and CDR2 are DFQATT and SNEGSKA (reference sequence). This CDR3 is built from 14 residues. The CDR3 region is CSARQGDWNSPLHF. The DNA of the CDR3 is TGCAGTGCTCGACAGGGGGATTGGAATTCACCCCTCCACTTT.

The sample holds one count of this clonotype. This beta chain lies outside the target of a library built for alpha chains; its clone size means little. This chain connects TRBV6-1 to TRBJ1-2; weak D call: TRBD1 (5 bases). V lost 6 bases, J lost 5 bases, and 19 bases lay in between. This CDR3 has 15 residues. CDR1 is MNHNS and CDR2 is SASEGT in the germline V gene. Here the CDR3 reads CASRDNVAGGYGYTF. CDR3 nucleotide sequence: TGTGCCAGCAGGGACAACGTGGCTGGGGGTTATGGCTACACCTTC.

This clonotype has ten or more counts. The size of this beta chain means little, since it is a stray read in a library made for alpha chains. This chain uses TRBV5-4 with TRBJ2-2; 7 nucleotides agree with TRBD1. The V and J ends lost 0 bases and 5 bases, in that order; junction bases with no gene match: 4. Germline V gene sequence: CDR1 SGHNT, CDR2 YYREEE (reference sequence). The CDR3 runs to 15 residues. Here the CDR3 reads CASSLGQGGTGELFF. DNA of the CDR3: TGTGCCAGCAGCTTGGGACAGGGTGGAACCGGGGAGCTGTTTTTT. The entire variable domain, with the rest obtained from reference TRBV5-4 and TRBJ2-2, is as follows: ETGVTQSPTHLIKTRGQQVTLRCSSQSGHNTVSWYQQALGQGPQFIFQYYREEENGRGNFPPRFSGLQFPNYSSELNVNALELDDSALYLCASSLGQGGTGELFFGEGSRLTVL.

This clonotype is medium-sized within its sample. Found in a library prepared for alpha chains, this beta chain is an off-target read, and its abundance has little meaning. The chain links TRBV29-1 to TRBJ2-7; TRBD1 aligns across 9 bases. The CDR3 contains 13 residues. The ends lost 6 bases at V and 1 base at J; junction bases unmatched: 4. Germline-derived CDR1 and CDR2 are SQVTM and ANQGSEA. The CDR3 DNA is TGCAGCGTGAGGACAGGGGAATCCTACGAGCAGTACTTC. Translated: CSVRTGESYEQYF.

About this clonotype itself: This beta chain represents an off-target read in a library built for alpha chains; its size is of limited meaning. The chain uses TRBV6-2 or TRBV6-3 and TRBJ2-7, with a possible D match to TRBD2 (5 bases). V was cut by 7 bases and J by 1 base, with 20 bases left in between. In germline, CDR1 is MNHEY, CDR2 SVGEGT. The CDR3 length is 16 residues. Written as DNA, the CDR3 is TGTGCCAGCACCAGCATCTCCAGCGGTGGTTCCTACGAGCAGTACTTC. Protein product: CASTSISSGGSYEQYF.

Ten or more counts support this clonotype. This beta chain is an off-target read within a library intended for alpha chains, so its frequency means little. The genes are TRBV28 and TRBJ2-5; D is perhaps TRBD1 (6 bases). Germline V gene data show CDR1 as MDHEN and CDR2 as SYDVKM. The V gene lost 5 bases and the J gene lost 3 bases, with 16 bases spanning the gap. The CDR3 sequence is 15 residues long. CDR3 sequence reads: CASSDSRTDKETQYF. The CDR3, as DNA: TGTGCCAGCAGTGATTCAAGGACAGATAAAGAGACCCAGTACTTC.

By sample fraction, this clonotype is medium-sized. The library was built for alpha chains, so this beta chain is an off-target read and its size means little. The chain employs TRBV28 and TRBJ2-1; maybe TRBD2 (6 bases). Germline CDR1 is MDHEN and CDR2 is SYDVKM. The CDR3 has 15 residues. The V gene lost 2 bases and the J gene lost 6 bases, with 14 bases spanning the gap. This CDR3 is CASSLVLAELNEQFF. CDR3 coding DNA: TGTGCCAGCAGTTTAGTGTTAGCGGAGCTCAATGAGCAGTTCTTC.

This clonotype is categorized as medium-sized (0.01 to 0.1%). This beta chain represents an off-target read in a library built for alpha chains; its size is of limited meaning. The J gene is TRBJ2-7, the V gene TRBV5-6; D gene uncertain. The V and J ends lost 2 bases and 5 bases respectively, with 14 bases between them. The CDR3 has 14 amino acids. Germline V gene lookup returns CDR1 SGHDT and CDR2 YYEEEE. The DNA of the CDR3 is TGTGCCAGCAGCTTCATATTCAAGGCCAACGAGCAGTACTTC. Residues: CASSFIFKANEQYF.

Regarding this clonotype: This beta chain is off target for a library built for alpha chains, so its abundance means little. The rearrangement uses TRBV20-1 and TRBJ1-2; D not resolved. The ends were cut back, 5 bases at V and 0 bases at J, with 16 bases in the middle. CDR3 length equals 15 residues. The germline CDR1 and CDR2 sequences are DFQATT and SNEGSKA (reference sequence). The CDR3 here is CSARLFGKANYGYTF. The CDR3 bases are TGCAGTGCTCGCCTCTTCGGGAAAGCTAACTATGGCTACACCTTC.

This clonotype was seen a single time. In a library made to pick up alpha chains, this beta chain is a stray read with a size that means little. The CDR3 spells CSQAGGGTDTQYF. DNA of the CDR3: TGCAGCCAAGCGGGGGGGGGCACAGATACGCAGTATTTT. The chain uses TRBV29-1 and TRBJ2-3; 10 bases map to TRBD2. The germline V gene has CDR1 SQVTM and CDR2 ANQGSEA. The J segment lost 1 base and the V segment lost 8 bases, leaving 3 bases of the junction unmatched. This CDR3 is 13 amino acids long.

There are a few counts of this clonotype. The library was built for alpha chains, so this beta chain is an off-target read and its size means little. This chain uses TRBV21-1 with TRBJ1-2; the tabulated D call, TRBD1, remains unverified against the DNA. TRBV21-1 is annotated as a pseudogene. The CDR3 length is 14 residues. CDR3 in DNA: TGTGCCAGCAGCAAAAGTGGCAGGGTTGGAGGCTACACCTTC. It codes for CASSKSGRVGGYTF.

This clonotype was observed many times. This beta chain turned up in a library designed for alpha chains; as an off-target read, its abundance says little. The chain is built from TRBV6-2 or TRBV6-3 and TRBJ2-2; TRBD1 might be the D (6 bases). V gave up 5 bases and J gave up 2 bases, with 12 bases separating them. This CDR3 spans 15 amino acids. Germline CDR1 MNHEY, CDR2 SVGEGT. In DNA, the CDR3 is TGTGCCAGCAGTCTCCGGGACATAAACACCGGGGAGCTGTTTTTT. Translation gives CASSLRDINTGELFF.

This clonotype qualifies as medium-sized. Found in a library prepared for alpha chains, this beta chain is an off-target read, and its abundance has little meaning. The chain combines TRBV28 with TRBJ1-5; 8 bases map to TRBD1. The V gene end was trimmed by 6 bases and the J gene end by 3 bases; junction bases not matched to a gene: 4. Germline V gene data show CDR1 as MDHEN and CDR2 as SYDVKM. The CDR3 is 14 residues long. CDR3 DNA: TGTGCCAGCAGAAAGACAGGGGTCAATCAGCCCCAGCATTTT. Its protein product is CASRKTGVNQPQHF.

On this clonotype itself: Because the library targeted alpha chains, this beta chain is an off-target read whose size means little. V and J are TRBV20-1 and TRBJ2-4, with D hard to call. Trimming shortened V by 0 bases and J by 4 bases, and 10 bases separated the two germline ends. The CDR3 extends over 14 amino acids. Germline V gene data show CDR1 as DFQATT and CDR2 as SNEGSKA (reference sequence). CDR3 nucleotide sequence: TGCAGTGCTAGAGATCTAGGCAGGAAAAACATTCAGTACTTC. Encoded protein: CSARDLGRKNIQYF.

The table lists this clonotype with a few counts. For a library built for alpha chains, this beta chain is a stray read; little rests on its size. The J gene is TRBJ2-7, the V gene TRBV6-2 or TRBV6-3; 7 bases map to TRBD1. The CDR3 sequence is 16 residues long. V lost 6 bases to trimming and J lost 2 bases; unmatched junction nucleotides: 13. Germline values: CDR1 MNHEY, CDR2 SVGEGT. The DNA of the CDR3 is TGTGCCAGCAGCTACGCCCGACAGGGACCTACCTACGAGCAGTACTTC. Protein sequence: CASSYARQGPTYEQYF.

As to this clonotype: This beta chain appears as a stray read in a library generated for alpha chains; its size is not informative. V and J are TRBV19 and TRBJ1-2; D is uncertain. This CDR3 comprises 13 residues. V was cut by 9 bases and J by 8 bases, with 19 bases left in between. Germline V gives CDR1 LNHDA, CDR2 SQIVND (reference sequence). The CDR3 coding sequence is TGTGCCAGACCCCTTAAATTCTCGGGAGGCTACACCTTC. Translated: CARPLKFSGGYTF. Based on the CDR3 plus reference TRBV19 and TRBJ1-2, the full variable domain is DGGITQSPKYLFRKEGQNVTLSCEQNLNHDAMYWYRQDPGQGLRLIYYSQIVNDFQKGDIAEGYSVSREKKESFPLTVTSAQKNPTAFYLCARPLKFSGGYTFGSGTRLTVV.

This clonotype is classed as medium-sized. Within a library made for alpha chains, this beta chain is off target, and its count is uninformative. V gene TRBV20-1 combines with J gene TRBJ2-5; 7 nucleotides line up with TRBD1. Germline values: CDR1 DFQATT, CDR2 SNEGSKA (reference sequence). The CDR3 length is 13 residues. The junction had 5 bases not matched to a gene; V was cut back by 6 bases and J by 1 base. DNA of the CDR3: TGCAGTGCCGAGGGGACAGCCCAAGAGACCCAGTACTTC. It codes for CSAEGTAQETQYF.

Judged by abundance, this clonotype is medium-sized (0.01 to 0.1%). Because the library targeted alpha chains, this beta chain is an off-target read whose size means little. CDR3 nucleotide sequence: TGCAGTGCTAGTACCGGGACTCCGAACACTGAAGCTTTCTTT. Translation: CSASTGTPNTEAFF. The rearrangement joins TRBV20-1 to TRBJ1-1, with D tentatively TRBD1 (5 bases). Germline values: CDR1 DFQATT, CDR2 SNEGSKA (reference sequence). CDR3 size: 14 residues. Between the trimmed V and J ends, which lost 3 bases and 1 base, there was a span of 12 bases.

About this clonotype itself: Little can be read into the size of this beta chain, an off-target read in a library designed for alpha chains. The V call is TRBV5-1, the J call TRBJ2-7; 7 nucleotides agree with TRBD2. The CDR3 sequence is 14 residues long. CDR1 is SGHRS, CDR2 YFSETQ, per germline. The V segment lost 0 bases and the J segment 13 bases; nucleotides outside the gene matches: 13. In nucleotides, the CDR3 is TGCGCCAGCAGCTTGGCGCCAGGAGCGGGATCCCAATACTTC. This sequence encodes CASSLAPGAGSQYF.

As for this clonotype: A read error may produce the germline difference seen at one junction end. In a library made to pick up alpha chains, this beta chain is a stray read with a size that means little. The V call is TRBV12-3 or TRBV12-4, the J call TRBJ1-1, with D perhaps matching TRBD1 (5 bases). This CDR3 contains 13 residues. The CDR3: CASSLAGRTESFF. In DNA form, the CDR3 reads TGTGCCAGCAGTTTGGCGGGGCGAACTGAATCTTTCTTT.

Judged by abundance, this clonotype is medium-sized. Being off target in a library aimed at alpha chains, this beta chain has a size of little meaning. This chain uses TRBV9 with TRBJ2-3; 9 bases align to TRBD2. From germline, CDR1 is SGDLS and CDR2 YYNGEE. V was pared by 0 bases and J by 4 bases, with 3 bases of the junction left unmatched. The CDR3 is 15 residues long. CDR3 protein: CASSVVGLASDTQYF. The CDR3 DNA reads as TGTGCCAGCAGCGTAGTGGGACTAGCATCAGATACGCAGTATTTT.

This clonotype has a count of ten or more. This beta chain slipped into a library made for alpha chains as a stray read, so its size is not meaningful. The CDR3 loop is CASSRQGMNTEAFF. CDR3 nucleotides: TGTGCCAGCAGTCGACAGGGCATGAACACTGAAGCTTTCTTT. The chain has TRBV6-6 and TRBJ1-1; 7 bases are a match to TRBD1. Germline trimming cut 5 bases from V and 0 bases from J; bases unmatched to any gene: 3. The germline V gene has CDR1 MNHNY and CDR2 SVGAGI (reference sequence). This CDR3 is built from 14 residues.